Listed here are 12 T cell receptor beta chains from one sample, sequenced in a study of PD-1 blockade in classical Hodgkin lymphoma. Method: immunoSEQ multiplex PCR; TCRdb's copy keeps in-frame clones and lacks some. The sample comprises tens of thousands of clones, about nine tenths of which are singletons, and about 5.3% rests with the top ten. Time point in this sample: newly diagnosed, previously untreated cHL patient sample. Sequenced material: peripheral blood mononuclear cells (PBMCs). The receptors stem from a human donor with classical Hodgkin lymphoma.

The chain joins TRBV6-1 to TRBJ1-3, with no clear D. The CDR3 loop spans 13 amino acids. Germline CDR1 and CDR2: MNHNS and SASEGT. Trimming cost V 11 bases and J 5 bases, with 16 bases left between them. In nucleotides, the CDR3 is TGTGCCGCTAGCCCCAGGATAAGAAACACCATATATTTT. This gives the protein CAASPRIRNTIYF.

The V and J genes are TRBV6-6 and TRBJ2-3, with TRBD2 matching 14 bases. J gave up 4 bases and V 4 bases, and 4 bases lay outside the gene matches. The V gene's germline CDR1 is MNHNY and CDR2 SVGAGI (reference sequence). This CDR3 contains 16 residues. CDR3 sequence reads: CASSSGLAGGPDTQYF. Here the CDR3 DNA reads TGTGCCAGCAGTTCAGGACTAGCGGGAGGACCAGATACGCAGTATTTT.

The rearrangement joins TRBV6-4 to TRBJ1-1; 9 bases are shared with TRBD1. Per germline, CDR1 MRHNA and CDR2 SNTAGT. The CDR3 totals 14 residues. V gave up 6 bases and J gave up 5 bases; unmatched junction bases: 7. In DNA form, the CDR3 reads TGTGCCAGCAGCGTAGGACAGGGGACAACTGAAGCTTTCTTT. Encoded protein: CASSVGQGTTEAFF.

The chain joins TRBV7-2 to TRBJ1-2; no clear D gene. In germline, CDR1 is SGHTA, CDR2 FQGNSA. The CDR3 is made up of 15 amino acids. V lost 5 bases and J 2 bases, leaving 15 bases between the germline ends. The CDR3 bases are TGTGCCAGCAGCGAAACAGTGTCCACGAACTATGGCTACACCTTC. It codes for CASSETVSTNYGYTF.

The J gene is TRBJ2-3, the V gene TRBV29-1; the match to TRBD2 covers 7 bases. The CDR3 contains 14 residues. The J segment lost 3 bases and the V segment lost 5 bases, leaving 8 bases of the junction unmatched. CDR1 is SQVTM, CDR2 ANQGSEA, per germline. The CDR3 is CSVNVVGGTDTQYF. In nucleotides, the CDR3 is TGCAGCGTTAATGTGGTGGGAGGGACAGATACGCAGTATTTT.

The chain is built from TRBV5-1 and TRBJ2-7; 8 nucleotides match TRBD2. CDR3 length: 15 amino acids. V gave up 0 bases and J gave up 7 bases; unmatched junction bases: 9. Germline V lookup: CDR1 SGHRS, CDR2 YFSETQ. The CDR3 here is CASSLVQAGVREQYF. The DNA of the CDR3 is TGCGCCAGCAGCTTGGTGCAAGCGGGAGTGCGGGAGCAGTACTTC.

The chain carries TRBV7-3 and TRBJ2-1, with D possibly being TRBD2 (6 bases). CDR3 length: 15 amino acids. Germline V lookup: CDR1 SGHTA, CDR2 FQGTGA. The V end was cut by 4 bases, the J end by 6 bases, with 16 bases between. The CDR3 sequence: CASSSGLPGGNEQFF. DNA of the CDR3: TGTGCCAGCAGCTCCGGACTACCCGGAGGCAATGAGCAGTTCTTC.

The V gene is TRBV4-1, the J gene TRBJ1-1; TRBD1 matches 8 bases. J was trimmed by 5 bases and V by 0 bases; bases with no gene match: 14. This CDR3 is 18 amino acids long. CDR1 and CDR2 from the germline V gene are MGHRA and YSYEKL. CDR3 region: CASSQEGGRGRVGTEAFF. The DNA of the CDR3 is TGCGCCAGCAGCCAAGAAGGCGGCAGGGGGCGAGTGGGAACTGAAGCTTTCTTT.

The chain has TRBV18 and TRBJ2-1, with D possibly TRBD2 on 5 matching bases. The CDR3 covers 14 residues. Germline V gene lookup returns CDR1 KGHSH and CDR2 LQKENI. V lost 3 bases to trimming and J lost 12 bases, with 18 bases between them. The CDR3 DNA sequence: TGTGCCAGCTCACCCAGTGCGGGTTTAAGCGTGCAGTTCTTC. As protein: CASSPSAGLSVQFF.

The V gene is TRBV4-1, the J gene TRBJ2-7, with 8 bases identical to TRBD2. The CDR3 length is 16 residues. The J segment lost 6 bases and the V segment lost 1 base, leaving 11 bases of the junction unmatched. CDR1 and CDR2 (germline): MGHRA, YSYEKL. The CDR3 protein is CASSQAPTGGPREQYF. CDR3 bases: TGCGCCAGCAGCCAAGCTCCGACGGGAGGGCCACGCGAGCAGTACTTC.

For the CDR3, the DNA is TGTGCCAGCAGTACTTATGACAGGGGAAACATTCAGTACTTC. This sequence encodes CASSTYDRGNIQYF. This chain uses TRBV6-1 with TRBJ2-4, with 8 bases that match TRBD1. The germline V gene encodes CDR1 MNHNS and CDR2 SASEGT. This CDR3 is 14 amino acids long. V lost 5 bases, J lost 6 bases, and 6 bases stayed unmatched.

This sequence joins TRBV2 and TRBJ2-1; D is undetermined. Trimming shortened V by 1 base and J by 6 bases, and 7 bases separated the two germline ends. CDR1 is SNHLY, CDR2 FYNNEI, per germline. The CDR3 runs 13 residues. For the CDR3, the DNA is TGTGCCAGCAGTGAAGTTGTCCTCAATGAGCAGTTCTTC. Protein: CASSEVVLNEQFF.